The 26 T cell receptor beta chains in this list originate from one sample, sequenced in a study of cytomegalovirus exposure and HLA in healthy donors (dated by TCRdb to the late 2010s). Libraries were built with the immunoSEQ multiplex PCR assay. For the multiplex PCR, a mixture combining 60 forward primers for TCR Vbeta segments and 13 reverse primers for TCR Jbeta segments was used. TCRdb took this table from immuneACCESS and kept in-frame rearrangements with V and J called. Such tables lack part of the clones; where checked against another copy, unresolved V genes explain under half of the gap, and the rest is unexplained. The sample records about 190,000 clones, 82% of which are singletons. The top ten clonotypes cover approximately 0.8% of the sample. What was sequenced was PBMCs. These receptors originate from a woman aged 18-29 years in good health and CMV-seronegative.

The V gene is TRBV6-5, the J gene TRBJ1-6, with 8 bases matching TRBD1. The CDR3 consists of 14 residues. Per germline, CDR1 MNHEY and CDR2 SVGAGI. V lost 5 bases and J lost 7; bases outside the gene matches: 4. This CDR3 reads CASSRDRTNSPLHF. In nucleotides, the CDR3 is TGTGCCAGCAGTCGGGACAGGACGAATTCACCCCTCCACTTT.

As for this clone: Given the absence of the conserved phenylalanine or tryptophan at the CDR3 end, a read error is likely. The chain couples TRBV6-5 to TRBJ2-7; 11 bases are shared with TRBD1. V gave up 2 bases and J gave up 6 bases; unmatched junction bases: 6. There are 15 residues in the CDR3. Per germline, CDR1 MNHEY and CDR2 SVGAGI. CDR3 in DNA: TGTGCCAGCAGTTACGGGACAGGGGGGACGTCCGAGCAGTACCTC. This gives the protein CASSYGTGGTSEQYL.

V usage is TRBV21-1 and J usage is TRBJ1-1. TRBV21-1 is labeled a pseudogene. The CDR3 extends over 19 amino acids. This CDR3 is CASSKGEGRYPKPNTEAFF. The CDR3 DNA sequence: TGTGCCAGCAGCAAAGGGGAGGGACGGTACCCTAAACCGAACACTGAAGCTTTCTTT.

The DNA of the CDR3 is TGTGCCAGCAGTTACGCGGAAGCCGGTACTGAAGCTTTCTTT. Translating it yields CASSYAEAGTEAFF. V and J are TRBV6-6 and TRBJ1-1; D unclear. The germline V and J ends were trimmed by 2 bases and 5 bases, with 12 bases remaining between them. Germline values: CDR1 MNHNY, CDR2 SVGAGI (reference sequence). The CDR3 runs 14 residues.

DNA of the CDR3: TGTGCCAGCAGCAAGGGACAGGTCGTAGAAGAAAAACTGTTTTTT. Amino acid sequence: CASSKGQVVEEKLFF. V usage is TRBV2 and J usage is TRBJ1-4; 8 positions match TRBD1. Germline V gives CDR1 SNHLY, CDR2 FYNNEI. Losses at the gene ends were 6 bases for V and 8 bases for J; bases not matched to a gene: 11. The CDR3 length is 15 residues.

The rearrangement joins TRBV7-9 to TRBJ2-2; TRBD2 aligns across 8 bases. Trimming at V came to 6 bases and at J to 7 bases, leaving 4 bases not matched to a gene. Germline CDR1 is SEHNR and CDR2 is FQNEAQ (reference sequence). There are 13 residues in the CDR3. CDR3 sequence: CASSASGLGELFF. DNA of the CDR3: TGTGCCAGCAGTGCTAGCGGGCTCGGGGAGCTGTTTTTT. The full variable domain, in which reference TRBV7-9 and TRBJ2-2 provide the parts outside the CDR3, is DTGVSQNPRHKITKRGQNVTFRCDPISEHNRLYWYRQTLGQGPEFLTYFQNEAQLEKSRLLSDRFSAERPKGSFSTLEIQRTEQGDSAMYLCASSASGLGELFFGEGSRLTVL.

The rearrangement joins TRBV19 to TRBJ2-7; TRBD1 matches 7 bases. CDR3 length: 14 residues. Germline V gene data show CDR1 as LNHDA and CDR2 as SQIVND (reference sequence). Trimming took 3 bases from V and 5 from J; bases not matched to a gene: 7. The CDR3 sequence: CASSMDRMKDEQYF. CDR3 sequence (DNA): TGTGCCAGTAGTATGGACAGGATGAAGGACGAGCAGTACTTC.

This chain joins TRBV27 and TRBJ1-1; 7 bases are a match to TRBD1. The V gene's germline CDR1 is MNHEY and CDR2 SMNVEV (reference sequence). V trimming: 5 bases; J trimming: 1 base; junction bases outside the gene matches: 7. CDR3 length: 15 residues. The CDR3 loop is CASSLGGQPNTEAFF. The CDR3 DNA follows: TGTGCCAGCAGTCTAGGGGGACAGCCGAACACTGAAGCTTTCTTT.

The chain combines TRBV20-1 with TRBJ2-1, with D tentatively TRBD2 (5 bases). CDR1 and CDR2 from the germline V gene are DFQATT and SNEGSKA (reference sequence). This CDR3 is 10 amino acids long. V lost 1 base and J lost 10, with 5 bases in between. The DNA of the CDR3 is TGCAGTGCTAGAGCGGGGGAGCAGTTCTTC. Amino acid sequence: CSARAGEQFF.

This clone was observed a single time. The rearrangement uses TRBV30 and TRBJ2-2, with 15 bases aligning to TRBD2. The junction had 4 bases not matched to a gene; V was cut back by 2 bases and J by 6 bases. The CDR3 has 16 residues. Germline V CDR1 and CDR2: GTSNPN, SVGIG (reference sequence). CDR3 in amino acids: CAWSTGLAGGAGELFF. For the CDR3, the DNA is TGTGCCTGGAGTACAGGACTAGCGGGAGGGGCCGGGGAGCTGTTTTTT.

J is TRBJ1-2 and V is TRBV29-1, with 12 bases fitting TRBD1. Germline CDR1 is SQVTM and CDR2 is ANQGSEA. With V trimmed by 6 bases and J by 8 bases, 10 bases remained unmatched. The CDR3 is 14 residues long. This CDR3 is CSVATGQGALGYTF. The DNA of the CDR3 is TGCAGCGTGGCCACGGGACAGGGGGCTCTAGGCTACACCTTC.

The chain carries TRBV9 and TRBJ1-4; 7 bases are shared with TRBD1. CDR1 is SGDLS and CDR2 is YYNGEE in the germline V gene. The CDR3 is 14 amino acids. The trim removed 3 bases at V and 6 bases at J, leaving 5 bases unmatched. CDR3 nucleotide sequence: TGTGCCAGCAGCGATTCCAGGGGGGATGAAAAACTGTTTTTT. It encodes CASSDSRGDEKLFF. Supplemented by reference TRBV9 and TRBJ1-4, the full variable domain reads DSGVTQTPKHLITATGQRVTLRCSPRSGDLSVYWYQQSLDQGLQFLIQYYNGEERAKGNILERFSAQQFPDLHSELNLSSLELGDSALYFCASSDSRGDEKLFFGSGTQLSVL.

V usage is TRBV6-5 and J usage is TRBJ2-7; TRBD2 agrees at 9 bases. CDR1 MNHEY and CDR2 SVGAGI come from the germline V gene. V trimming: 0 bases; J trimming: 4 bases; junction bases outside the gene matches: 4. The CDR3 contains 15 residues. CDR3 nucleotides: TGTGCCAGCAGTTACTCGGCGGGAGGGCCGTACGAGCAGTACTTC. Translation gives CASSYSAGGPYEQYF.

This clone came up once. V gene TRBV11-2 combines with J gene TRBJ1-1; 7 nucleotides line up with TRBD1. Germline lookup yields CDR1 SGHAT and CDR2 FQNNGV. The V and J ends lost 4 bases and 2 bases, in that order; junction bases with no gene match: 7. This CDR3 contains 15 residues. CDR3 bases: TGTGCCAGCAGCTCCCCCGGGACAGAAAACACTGAAGCTTTCTTT. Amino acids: CASSSPGTENTEAFF.

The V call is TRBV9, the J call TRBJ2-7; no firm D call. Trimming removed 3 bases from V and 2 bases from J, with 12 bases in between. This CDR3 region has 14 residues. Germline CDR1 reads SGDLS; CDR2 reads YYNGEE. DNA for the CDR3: TGTGCCAGCAGCGGCGACTCCCCTCCCTACGAGCAGTACTTC. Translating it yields CASSGDSPPYEQYF.

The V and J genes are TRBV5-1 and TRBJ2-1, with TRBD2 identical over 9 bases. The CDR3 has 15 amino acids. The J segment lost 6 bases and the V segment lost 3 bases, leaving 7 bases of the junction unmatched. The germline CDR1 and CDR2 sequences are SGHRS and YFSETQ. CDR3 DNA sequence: TGCGCCAGCAGCTGGCGGGGGGGCCTGGGCAATGAGCAGTTCTTC. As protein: CASSWRGGLGNEQFF. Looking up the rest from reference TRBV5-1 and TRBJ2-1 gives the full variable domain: KAGVTQTPRYLIKTRGQQVTLSCSPISGHRSVSWYQQTPGQGLQFLFEYFSETQRNKGNFPGRFSGRQFSNSRSEMNVSTLELGDSALYLCASSWRGGLGNEQFFGPGTRLTVL.

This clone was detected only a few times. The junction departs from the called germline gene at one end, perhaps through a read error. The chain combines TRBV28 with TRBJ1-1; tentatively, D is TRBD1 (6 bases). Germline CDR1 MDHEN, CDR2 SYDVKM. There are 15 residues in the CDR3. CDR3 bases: TGTGCCAGCAGTTTCCCGACAGGCCGGAACCCTGAAGCTTTCTTT. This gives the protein CASSFPTGRNPEAFF.

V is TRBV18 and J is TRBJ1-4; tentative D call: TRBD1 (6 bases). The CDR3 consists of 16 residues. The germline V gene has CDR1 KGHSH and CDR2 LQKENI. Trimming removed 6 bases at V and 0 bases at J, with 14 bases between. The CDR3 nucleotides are TGTGCCAGCTCTCCGAAGGGGGTTGCAACTAATGAAAAACTGTTTTTT. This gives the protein CASSPKGVATNEKLFF.

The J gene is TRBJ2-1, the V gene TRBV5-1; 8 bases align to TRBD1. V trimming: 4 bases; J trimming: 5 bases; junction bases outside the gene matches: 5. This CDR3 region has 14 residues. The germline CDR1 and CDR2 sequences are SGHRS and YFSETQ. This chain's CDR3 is CASSTRQGHNEQFF. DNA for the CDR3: TGCGCCAGCAGCACCCGACAGGGGCACAATGAGCAGTTCTTC.

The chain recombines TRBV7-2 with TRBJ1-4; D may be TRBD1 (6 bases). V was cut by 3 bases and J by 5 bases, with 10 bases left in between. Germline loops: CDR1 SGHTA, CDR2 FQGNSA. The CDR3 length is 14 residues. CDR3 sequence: CASSFQGLNEKLFF. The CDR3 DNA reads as TGTGCCAGCAGCTTTCAGGGGCTGAATGAAAAACTGTTTTTT.

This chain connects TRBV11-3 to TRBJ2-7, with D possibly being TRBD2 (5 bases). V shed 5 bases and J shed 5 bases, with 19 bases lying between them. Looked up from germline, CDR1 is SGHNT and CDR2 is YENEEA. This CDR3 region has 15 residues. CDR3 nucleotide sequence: TGTGCCAGCAGCCCGCACGAGGCGGGTGTTGACGAGCAGTACTTC. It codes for CASSPHEAGVDEQYF.

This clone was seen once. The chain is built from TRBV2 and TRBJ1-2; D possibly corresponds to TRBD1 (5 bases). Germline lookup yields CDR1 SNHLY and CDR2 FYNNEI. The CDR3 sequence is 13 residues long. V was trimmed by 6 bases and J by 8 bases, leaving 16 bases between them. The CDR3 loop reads CASRLGGVGGYTF. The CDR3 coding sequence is TGTGCCAGCAGACTTGGGGGGGTAGGGGGCTACACCTTC. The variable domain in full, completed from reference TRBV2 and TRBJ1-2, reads EPEVTQTPSHQVTQMGQEVILRCVPISNHLYFYWYRQILGQKVEFLVSFYNNEISEKSEIFDDQFSVERPDGSNFTLKIRSTKLEDSAMYFCASRLGGVGGYTFGSGTRLTVV.

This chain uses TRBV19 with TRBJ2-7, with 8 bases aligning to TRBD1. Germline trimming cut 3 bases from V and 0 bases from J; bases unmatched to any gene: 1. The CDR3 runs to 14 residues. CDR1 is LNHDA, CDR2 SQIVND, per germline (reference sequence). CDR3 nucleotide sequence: TGTGCCAGTAGTATCGGGACAGGCTCCTACGAGCAGTACTTC. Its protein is CASSIGTGSYEQYF.

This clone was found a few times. The chain's CDR3 is CASSYSRQGFGNTIYF. In DNA form, the CDR3 reads TGTGCCAGCAGTTACTCGAGACAGGGGTTTGGAAACACCATATATTTT. The chain uses TRBV6-5 and TRBJ1-3; 8 bases match TRBD1. The CDR3 has 16 residues. V was pared by 0 bases and J by 3 bases, with 4 bases of the junction left unmatched. Germline V gene sequence: CDR1 MNHEY, CDR2 SVGAGI.

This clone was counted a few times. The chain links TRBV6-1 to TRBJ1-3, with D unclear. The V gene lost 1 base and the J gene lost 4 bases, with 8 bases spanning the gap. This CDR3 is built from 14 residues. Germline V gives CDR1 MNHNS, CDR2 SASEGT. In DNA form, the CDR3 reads TGTGCCAGCAGTGAAGGTGGCACCGGAAACACCATATATTTT. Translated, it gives CASSEGGTGNTIYF.

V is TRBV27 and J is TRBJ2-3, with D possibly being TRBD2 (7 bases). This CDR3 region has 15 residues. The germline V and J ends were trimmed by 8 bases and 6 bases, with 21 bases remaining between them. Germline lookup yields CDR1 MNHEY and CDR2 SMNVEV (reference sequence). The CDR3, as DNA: TGTGCCAGCTCCAACCCTGCGGGGGCTCTGGATACGCAGTATTTT. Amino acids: CASSNPAGALDTQYF.